These 22 T cell receptor beta chains share one sample of origin, sequenced in a study of T cell responses to AZD1222 COVID-19 vaccine. Using immunoSEQ multiplex PCR, the repertoire was profiled, and TCRdb retains in-frame clones only, with some absent. The data hold about 130,000 clones, with roughly 93% observed a single time. The sample was peripheral blood, taken 28 days after the second AZD1222 dose. Receptors originate from an adult who received the AZD1222 COVID-19 vaccine.

The V call is TRBV7-3, the J call TRBJ2-6; D is unresolved. Trimming took off 3 bases at V and 0 bases at J, with 6 bases between the two ends. This CDR3 comprises 15 residues. Germline V gene lookup returns CDR1 SGHTA and CDR2 FQGTGA. CDR3: CASSFDRSGANVLTF. In DNA, the CDR3 is TGTGCCAGCAGCTTTGATCGCTCTGGGGCCAACGTCCTGACTTTC.

V gene TRBV6-5 combines with J gene TRBJ2-4; possibly TRBD1 for D (6 bases). Trimming pared 7 bases from V and 6 bases from J, leaving 19 bases between. CDR3 size: 15 residues. The germline V gene encodes CDR1 MNHEY and CDR2 SVGAGI. CDR3 residues: CASNPGAAGTNIQYF. The CDR3, as DNA: TGTGCCAGCAACCCAGGGGCCGCCGGAACAAACATTCAGTACTTC.

The genes are TRBV5-4 and TRBJ2-1; 8 bases fit TRBD2. This CDR3 spans 19 amino acids. In germline, CDR1 is SGHNT, CDR2 YYREEE (reference sequence). The ends lost 3 bases at V and 0 bases at J; junction bases unmatched: 14. The CDR3 spells CASSSSSKTSALSYNEQFF. Written as DNA, the CDR3 is TGTGCCAGCAGCTCGTCCTCGAAGACTAGCGCCCTCTCCTACAATGAGCAGTTCTTC.

The V gene is TRBV11-1, the J gene TRBJ2-7, with no clear D. The germline gives CDR1 SGHAT, CDR2 FQDESV (reference sequence). V was clipped by 5 bases and J by 0 bases, with 8 bases between them. The length of the CDR3 is 13 residues. The chain's CDR3 is CASSLKSSYEQYF. CDR3 DNA sequence: TGTGCCAGCAGCCTCAAGAGCTCCTACGAGCAGTACTTC.

This chain connects TRBV28 to TRBJ1-5; TRBD1 might be the D (6 bases). V was pared by 5 bases and J by 2 bases, with 10 bases between. In germline, CDR1 is MDHEN, CDR2 SYDVKM. The CDR3 runs 14 residues. The CDR3 spells CASSVRQGNQPQHF. CDR3 bases: TGTGCCAGCAGTGTCCGACAGGGCAATCAGCCCCAGCATTTT.

As to this clone: At the DNA level, this CDR3 is encoded by other sequences in the same sample as well. This sequence joins TRBV14 and TRBJ1-2; no clear D gene. V was trimmed by 2 bases and J by 2 bases, leaving 3 bases between them. There are 12 residues in the CDR3. Germline CDR1 reads SGHDN; CDR2 reads FVKESK. Written as DNA, the CDR3 is TGTGCCAGCAGCCAAACCAACTATGGCTACACCTTC. Translated: CASSQTNYGYTF.

The rearrangement links TRBV4-2 to TRBJ2-7, with a tentative D call TRBD2 (6 bases). The CDR3 loop spans 15 amino acids. Germline CDR1 is LGHNA and CDR2 is YNFKEQ. V was pared by 1 base and J by 0 bases, with 10 bases between. The CDR3 protein is CASSQGVSGSYEQYF. The DNA of the CDR3 is TGTGCCAGCAGCCAAGGAGTTAGCGGCTCCTACGAGCAGTACTTC.

The V call is TRBV6-4, the J call TRBJ2-6; TRBD1 matches at 7 bases. Germline loops: CDR1 MRHNA, CDR2 SNTAGT. Trimming at V came to 7 bases and at J to 2 bases, leaving 8 bases not matched to a gene. This CDR3 spans 16 amino acids. CDR3 in amino acids: CASTPGQGAGANVLTF. DNA for the CDR3: TGTGCCAGCACTCCGGGTCAGGGGGCTGGGGCCAACGTCCTGACTTTC.

The CDR3, as DNA: TGCGCCACTAGGGGGCTTCTAAGCTCCTACAATGAGCAGTTCTTC. Encoded protein: CATRGLLSSYNEQFF. The chain has TRBV5-1 and TRBJ2-1; 7 bases match TRBD1. The CDR3 sequence is 15 residues long. Germline V gene lookup returns CDR1 SGHRS and CDR2 YFSETQ. The junction had 9 bases not matched to a gene; V was cut back by 9 bases and J by 0 bases.

This clone was detected only once. V usage is TRBV3-1 (or the pseudogene TRBV3-2) and J usage is TRBJ2-7, with D perhaps matching TRBD1 or TRBD2 (5 bases each). Trimming shortened V by 4 bases and J by 2 bases, and 12 bases separated the two germline ends. Looked up from germline, CDR1 is LGHDT and CDR2 is YNNKEL (reference sequence). The CDR3 has 14 amino acids. CDR3 coding DNA: TGTGCCAGCAGCCCCCGGGACCCCGCCTACGAGCAGTACTTC. It encodes CASSPRDPAYEQYF.

This sequence joins TRBV6-5 and TRBJ1-5, with D perhaps TRBD1 (5 bases). The CDR3 extends over 12 amino acids. The V gene lost 6 bases and the J gene lost 10 bases, with 13 bases spanning the gap. Per the germline V gene, CDR1 is MNHEY and CDR2 is SVGAGI. The CDR3 reads CASRTLRGPQHF. In DNA, the CDR3 is TGTGCCAGCAGAACCTTACGGGGCCCCCAGCATTTT.

The chain is built from TRBV7-9 and TRBJ2-1, with 9 positions matching TRBD1. Germline-derived CDR1 and CDR2 are SEHNR and FQNEAQ (reference sequence). The CDR3 runs to 15 residues. The V and J ends lost 5 bases and 5 bases, in that order; junction bases with no gene match: 7. The DNA for the CDR3 is TGTGCCAGCAGCCCTAGGGACAGGGAAAACAATGAGCAGTTCTTC. It is translated as CASSPRDRENNEQFF.

CDR3 residues: CASSPSLRKGVGNQPQHF. In DNA, the CDR3 is TGTGCCAGCAGCCCCAGCCTTCGGAAGGGGGTGGGCAATCAGCCCCAGCATTTT. J is TRBJ1-5 and V is TRBV4-2, with D possibly being TRBD1 (6 bases). CDR1 is LGHNA and CDR2 is YNFKEQ in the germline V gene. This CDR3 contains 18 residues. The ends were cut back, 4 bases at V and 2 bases at J, with 21 bases in the middle.

The J gene is TRBJ1-2, the V gene TRBV28; a weak D match, TRBD1 (6 bases). CDR3 length: 15 residues. The V end lost 5 bases, the J end lost 4 bases, and 17 bases lay between the germline ends. CDR1 is MDHEN, CDR2 SYDVKM, per germline. DNA for the CDR3: TGTGCCAGCAGTCCCCCGGGGGGCGCGGTCTATGGCTACACCTTC. This codes for CASSPPGGAVYGYTF.

V and J are TRBV2 and TRBJ2-5; 8 nucleotides line up with TRBD2. Per germline, CDR1 SNHLY and CDR2 FYNNEI. The CDR3 length is 14 residues. Trimming took 4 bases from V and 4 from J; bases not matched to a gene: 5. CDR3 in amino acids: CASSVLAGRETQYF. The CDR3 bases are TGTGCCAGCAGTGTCCTAGCGGGTCGAGAGACCCAGTACTTC. The full variable domain, in which reference TRBV2 and TRBJ2-5 provide the parts outside the CDR3, is EPEVTQTPSHQVTQMGQEVILRCVPISNHLYFYWYRQILGQKVEFLVSFYNNEISEKSEIFDDQFSVERPDGSNFTLKIRSTKLEDSAMYFCASSVLAGRETQYFGPGTRLLVL.

The table lists this clone with a few counts. The DNA for the CDR3 is TGTGCCAGCTCACCACCGGCCCGAGGGCGAAACACCATATATTTT. Encoded protein: CASSPPARGRNTIYF. V is TRBV18 and J is TRBJ1-3; D is uncertain. Trimming shortened V by 0 bases and J by 5 bases, and 11 bases separated the two germline ends. In germline, CDR1 is KGHSH, CDR2 LQKENI. The CDR3 runs to 15 residues.

J is TRBJ1-1 and V is TRBV21-1. TRBV21-1 is flagged as a pseudogene. The CDR3 contains 17 residues. This chain's CDR3 is CALSQQRVPGINTEAFF. The DNA of the CDR3 is TGTGCTCTTTCTCAGCAAAGAGTTCCGGGAATAAACACTGAAGCTTTCTTT.

This chain connects TRBV5-4 to TRBJ1-2; D uncertain. Germline lookup yields CDR1 SGHNT and CDR2 YYREEE (reference sequence). The CDR3 contains 16 residues. Trimming took 1 base from V and 6 from J, leaving 19 bases between them. The CDR3 sequence: CASSLNSGYHGNGYTF. DNA for the CDR3: TGTGCCAGCAGCTTGAATTCGGGCTATCACGGCAATGGCTACACCTTC.

The chain joins TRBV5-5 to TRBJ2-7, with TRBD1 matching 7 bases. V trimming: 1 base; J trimming: 7 bases; junction bases outside the gene matches: 14. CDR3 size: 16 residues. CDR1 and CDR2 from the germline V gene are SGHKS and YYEKEE (reference sequence). CDR3 sequence reads: CASSLYKETGRREQYF. Written as DNA, the CDR3 is TGTGCCAGCAGCTTGTACAAGGAGACAGGGCGTCGGGAGCAGTACTTC.

J is TRBJ1-3 and V is TRBV2, with unresolved D. Looked up from germline, CDR1 is SNHLY and CDR2 is FYNNEI. Deletions cut 5 bases from V and 0 bases from J, with 8 bases between. The CDR3 runs 14 residues. CDR3 nucleotides: TGTGCCAGCAGTCGCGGTGACTCTGGAAACACCATATATTTT. Amino acid sequence: CASSRGDSGNTIYF.

This chain uses TRBV7-3 with TRBJ1-6; maybe TRBD1 (5 bases). This CDR3 has 14 amino acids. The V gene lost 5 bases and the J gene lost 8 bases, with 13 bases spanning the gap. The V gene's germline CDR1 is SGHTA and CDR2 FQGTGA. In DNA form, the CDR3 reads TGTGCCAGCAGCGCCGCGGGAGGGGATTCACCCCTCCACTTT. Protein: CASSAAGGDSPLHF.

This chain links TRBV10-3 with TRBJ2-1; 7 bases align to TRBD1. This CDR3 comprises 16 residues. Germline CDR1 reads ENHRY; CDR2 reads SYGVKD. The ends lost 4 bases at V and 3 bases at J; junction bases unmatched: 9. CDR3 coding DNA: TGTGCCATCAGTGGTCCCTTGACAGGGAGCTACAATGAGCAGTTCTTC. Its translation is CAISGPLTGSYNEQFF.